The rows below give T cell receptor beta chains drawn from one sample of a study of blood T cell repertoires in COVID-19. Sequencing used immunoSEQ multiplex PCR; TCRdb keeps in-frame clones, though not all of them. This sample has a few hundred thousand clones, with approximately 85% found just once. The material sequenced was peripheral blood. The receptors originated from a human donor in a cohort sampled during active COVID-19. CDR3s include the opening cysteine and the closing phenylalanine or tryptophan.

TRBV21-1,16,CASSKIAAGDTDTQYF
TRBV2,16,CASSERTSGVLSTQYF
TRBV10-3,15,CAISESTGVNYGYTF
TRBV5-6,12,CASSLGRGEAFF
TRBV6-4,15,CASSVTGYSSEKLFF
TRBV20-1,13,CSASLLRGTEAFF
TRBV4-2,15,CASSQRAGSSYEQYF
TRBV2,14,CARRTGSTNYGYTF
TRBV6-6,14,CASSYFDTNTEAFF
TRBV7-3,14,CASSYTGTRAPLHF
TRBV4-1,13,CASSQEQGHTQYF
TRBV5-1,16,CASSPYLQGKNTEAFF
TRBV30,15,CAWSVQGSGYQPQHF
TRBV7-2,16,CASSLNRGGSGNTIYF
TRBV5-4,16,CASSLGLAGNTDTQYF
TRBV7-9,13,CASSKRANTEAFF
TRBV9,14,CASTTTGTGYEQYF
TRBV29-1,12,CSVGQGLYGYTF
TRBV24-1,16,CATSLTGGGSGNEQFF
TRBV5-1,19,CASSLVPRNSGGDNSPLHF
TRBV7-3,15,CASSRKGGGGYEQYF
TRBV18,14,CASSPQGAFDTQYF
TRBV10-3,14,CAINLGGQTGELFF
TRBV13,15,CASSHLGQGLYEQYF
TRBV2,16,CASSEARVLGANVLTF
TRBV11-2,14,CASSLATMNTEAFF
TRBV14,14,CASSPTGVNSPLHF
TRBV19,15,CASTHGAGEPDTQYF
TRBV12-5,15,CASGHTQTGGETQYF
TRBV9,15,CASSVDKSRSNEQFF
TRBV11-2,16,CASSLANGRGRNIQYF
TRBV5-1,14,CASLGQGYSGELFF
TRBV3-1/TRBV3-2,17,CASSQTGGQSGANVLTF
TRBV19,15,CASSAMDILNTEAFF
TRBV5-8,15,CASSSIPRGNQPQHF
TRBV29-1,13,CSVRRGTTDTQYF
TRBV18,12,CASSLGDYGYTF
TRBV11-2,19,CASSLAPGGSLYSNQPQHF
TRBV25-1,17,CASSESTGGALGTEAFF
TRBV2,12,CASSESGETQYF
TRBV14,14,CASSHRHSGNTIYF
TRBV5-1,13,CASRADLLQPQHF
TRBV6-2/TRBV6-3,16,CASSLQGIIANYGYTF
TRBV7-2,15,CASSYNPGLTYEQYF
TRBV12-3/TRBV12-4,10,CASSYTEAFF
TRBV6-5,16,CASSYFLYTTNEKLFF
TRBV19,12,CASSSRGNTQYF
TRBV7-9,14,CASSLGGVNGELFF
TRBV6-5,15,CASVGANRGSQPQHF
TRBV2,15,CASSAPVAGEETQYF
TRBV5-1,16,CASRASGGARPYEQYF
TRBV25-1,15,CASSEAGPRRTEAFF
TRBV6-2/TRBV6-3,15,CASSYIPGGHQPQHF
TRBV12-5,13,CASGPPGSYEQYF
TRBV7-9,10,CASSHVQSTF
TRBV4-2,15,CASSQERGGPDTQYF
TRBV7-9,13,CATERGVNSPLHF